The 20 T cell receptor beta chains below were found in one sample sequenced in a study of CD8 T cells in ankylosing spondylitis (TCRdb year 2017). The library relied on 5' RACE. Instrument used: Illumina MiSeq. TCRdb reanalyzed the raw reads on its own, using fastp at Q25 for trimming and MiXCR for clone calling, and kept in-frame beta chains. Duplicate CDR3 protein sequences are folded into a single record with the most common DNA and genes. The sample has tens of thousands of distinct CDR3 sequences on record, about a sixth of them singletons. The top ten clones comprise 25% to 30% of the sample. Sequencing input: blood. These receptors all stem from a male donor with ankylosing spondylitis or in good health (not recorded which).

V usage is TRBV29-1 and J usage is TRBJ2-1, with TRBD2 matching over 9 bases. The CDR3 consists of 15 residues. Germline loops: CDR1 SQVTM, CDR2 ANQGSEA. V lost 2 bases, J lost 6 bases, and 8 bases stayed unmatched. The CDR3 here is CSVELVAGVGNEQFF. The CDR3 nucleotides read TGCAGCGTTGAACTGGTAGCGGGAGTGGGCAATGAGCAGTTCTTC.

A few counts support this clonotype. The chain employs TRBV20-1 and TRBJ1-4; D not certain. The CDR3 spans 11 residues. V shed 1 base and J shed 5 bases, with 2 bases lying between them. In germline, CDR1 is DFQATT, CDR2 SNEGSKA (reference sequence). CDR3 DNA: TGCAGTGCTAGAGGGAATGAAAAACTGTTTTTT. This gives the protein CSARGNEKLFF.

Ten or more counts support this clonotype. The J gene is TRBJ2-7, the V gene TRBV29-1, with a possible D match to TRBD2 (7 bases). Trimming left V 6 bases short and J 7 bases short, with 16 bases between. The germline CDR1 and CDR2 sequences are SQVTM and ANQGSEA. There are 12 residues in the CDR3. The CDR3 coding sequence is TGCAGCGTGGGGGGGGCCCTGTCGGAGCAGTACTTC. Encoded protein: CSVGGALSEQYF.

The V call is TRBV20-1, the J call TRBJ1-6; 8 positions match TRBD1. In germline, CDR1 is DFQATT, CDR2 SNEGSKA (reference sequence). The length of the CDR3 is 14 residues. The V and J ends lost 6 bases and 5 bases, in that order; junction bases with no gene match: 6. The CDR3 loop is CSARDRRNNSPLHF. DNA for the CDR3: TGCAGTGCCCGGGACAGGAGAAATAATTCACCCCTCCACTTT.

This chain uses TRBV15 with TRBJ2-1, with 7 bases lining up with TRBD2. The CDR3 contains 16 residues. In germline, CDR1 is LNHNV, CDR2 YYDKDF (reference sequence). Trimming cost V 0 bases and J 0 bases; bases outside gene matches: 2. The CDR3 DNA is TGTGCCACCAGCAGAGAGCTAGCGGACTCCTACAATGAGCAGTTCTTC. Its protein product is CATSRELADSYNEQFF.

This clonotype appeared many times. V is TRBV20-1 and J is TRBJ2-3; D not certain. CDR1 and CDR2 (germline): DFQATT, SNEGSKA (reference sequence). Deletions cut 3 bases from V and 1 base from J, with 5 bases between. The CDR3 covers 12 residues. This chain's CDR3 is CSASPGTDTQYF. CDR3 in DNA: TGCAGTGCTAGTCCTGGCACAGATACGCAGTATTTT.

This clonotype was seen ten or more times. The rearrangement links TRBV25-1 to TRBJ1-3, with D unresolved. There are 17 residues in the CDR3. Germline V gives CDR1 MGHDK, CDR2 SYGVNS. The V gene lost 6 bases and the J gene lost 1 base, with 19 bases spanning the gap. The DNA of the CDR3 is TGTGCCAGCAGCATAGGAGGACGGAGTTCGTCTGGAAACACCATATATTTT. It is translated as CASSIGGRSSSGNTIYF.

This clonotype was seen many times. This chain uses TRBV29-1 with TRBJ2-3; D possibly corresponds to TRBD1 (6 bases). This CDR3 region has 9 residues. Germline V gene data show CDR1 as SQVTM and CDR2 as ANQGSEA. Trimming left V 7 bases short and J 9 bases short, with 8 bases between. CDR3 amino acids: CSDGQTQYF. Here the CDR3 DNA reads TGCAGCGATGGACAGACGCAGTATTTT.

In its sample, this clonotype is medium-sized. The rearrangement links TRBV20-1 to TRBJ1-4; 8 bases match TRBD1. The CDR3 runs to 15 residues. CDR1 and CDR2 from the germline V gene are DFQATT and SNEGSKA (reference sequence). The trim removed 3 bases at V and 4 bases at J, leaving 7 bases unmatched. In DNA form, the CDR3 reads TGCAGTGCTAGGCCCGGGACAGGCAATAATGAAAAACTGTTTTTT. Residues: CSARPGTGNNEKLFF.

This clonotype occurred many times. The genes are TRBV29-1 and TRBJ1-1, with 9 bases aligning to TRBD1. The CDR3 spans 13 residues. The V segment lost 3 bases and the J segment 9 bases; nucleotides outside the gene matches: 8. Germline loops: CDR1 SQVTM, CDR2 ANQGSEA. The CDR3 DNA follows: TGCAGCGTTGAGGAGGGACAGGGTGTGAAAGCTTTCTTT. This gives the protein CSVEEGQGVKAFF.

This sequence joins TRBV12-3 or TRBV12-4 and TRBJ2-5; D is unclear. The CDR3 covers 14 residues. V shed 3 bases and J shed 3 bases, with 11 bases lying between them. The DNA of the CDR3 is TGTGCCAGCAGTTTCCGGCCGTCGAAAGAGACCCAGTACTTC. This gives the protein CASSFRPSKETQYF.

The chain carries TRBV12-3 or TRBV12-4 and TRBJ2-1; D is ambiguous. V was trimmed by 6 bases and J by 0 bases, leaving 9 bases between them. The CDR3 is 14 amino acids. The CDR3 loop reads CASSLAGSYNEQFF. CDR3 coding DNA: TGTGCCAGCAGCCTGGCCGGCTCCTACAATGAGCAGTTCTTC.

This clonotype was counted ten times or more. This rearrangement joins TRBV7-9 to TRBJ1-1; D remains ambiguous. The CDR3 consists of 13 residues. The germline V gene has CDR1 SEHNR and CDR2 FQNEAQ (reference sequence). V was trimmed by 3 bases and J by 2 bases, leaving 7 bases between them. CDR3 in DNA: TGTGCCAGCAGCTTCGGAGGAAACACTGAAGCTTTCTTT. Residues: CASSFGGNTEAFF.

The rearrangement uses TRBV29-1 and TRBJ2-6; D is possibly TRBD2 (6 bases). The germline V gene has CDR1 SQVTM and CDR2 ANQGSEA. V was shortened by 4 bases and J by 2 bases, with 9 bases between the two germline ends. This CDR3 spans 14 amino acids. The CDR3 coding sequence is TGCAGCGTTGGCGGGGAGACTGGGGCCAACGTCCTGACTTTC. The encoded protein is CSVGGETGANVLTF.

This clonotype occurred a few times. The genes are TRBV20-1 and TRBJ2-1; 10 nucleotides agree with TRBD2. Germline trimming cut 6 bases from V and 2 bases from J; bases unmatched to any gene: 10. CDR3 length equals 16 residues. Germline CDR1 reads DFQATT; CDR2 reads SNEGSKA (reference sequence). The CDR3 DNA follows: TGCAGTGCCAGCTCAGCGGGAGGGAACACCTACAATGAGCAGTTCTTC. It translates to CSASSAGGNTYNEQFF.

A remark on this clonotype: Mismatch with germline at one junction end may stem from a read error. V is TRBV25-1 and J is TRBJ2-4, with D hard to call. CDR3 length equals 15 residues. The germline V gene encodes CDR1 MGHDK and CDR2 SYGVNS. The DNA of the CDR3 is TGTGCCAGCAGTGAATTCAGGAGTGATAAAAACGTTCAGTACTTC. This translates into CASSEFRSDKNVQYF.

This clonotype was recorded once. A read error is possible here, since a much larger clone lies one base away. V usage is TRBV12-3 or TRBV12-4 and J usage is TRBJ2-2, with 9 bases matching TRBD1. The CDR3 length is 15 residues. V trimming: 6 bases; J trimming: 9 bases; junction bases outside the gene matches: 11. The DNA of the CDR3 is TGTGCCAGCAGCAGCGGACAGGGGAAGGCCAGGGAGCTGTTTTTT. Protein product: CASSSGQGKARELFF.

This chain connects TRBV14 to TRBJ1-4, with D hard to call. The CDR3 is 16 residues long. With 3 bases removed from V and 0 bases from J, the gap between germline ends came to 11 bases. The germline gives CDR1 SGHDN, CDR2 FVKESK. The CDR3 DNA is TGTGCCAGCAGCCATCGCAGGCTTGCAACTAATGAAAAACTGTTTTTT. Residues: CASSHRRLATNEKLFF.

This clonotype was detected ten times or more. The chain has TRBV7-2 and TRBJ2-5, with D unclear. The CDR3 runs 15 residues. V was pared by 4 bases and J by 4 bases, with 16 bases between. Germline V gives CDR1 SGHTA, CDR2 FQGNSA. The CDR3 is CASSSWTSVGETQYF. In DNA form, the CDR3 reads TGTGCCAGCAGCTCGTGGACCAGCGTAGGAGAGACCCAGTACTTC.

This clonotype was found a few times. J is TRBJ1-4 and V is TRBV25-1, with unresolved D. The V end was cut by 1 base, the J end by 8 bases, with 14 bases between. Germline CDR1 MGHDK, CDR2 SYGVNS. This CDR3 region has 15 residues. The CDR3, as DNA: TGTGCCAGCAGTGAATCGCGGGGAGGCGCGGAAAAACTGTTTTTT. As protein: CASSESRGGAEKLFF.